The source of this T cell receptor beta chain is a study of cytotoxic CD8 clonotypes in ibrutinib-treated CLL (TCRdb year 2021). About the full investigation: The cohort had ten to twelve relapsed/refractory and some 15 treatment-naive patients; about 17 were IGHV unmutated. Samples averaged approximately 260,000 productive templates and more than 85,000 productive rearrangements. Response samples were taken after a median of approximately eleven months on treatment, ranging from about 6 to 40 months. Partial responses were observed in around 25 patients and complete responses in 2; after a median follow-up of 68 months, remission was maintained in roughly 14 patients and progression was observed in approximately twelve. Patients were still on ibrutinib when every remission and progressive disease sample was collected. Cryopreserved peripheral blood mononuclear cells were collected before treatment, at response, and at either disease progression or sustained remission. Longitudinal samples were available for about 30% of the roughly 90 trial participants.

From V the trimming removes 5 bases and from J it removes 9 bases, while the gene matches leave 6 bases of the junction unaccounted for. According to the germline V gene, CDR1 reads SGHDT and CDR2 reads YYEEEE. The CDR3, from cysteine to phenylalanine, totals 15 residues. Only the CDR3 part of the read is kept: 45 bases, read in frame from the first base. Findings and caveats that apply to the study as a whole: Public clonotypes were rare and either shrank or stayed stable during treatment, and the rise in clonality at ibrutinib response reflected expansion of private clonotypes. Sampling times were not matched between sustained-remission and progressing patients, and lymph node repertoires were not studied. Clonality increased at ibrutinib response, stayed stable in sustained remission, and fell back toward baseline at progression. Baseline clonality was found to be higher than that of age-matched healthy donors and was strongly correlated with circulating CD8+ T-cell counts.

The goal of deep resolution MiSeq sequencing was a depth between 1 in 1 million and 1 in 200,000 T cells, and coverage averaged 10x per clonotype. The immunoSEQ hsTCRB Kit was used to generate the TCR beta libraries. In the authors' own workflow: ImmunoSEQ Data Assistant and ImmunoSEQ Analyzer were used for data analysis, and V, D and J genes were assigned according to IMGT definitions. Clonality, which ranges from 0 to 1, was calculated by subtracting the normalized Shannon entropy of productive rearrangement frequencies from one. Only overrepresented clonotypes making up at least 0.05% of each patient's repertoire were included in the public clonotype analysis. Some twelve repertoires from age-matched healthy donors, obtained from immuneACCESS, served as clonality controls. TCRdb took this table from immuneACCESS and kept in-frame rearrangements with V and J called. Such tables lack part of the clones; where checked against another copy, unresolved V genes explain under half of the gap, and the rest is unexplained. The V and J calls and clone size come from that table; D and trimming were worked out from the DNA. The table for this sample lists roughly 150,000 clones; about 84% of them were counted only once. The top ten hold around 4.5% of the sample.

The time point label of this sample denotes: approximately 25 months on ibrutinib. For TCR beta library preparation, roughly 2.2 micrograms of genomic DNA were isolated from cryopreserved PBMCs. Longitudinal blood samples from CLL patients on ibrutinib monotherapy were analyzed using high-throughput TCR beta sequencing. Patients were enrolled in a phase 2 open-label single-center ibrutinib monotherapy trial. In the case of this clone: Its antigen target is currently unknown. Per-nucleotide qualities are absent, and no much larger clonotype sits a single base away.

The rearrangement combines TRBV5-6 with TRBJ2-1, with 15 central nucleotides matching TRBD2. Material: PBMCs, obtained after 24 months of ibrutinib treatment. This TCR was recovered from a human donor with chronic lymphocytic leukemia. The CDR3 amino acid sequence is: CASRKGLAGGREQFF. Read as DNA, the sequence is TGTGCCAGCAGGAAAGGACTAGCGGGAGGGCGTGAGCAGTTCTTC.